These 10 T cell receptor beta chains came from one sample sequenced in a study of blood T cells in healthy people across ages. Together with a sample-barcoded 5' primer, a J-beta primer mix was included in a second PCR lasting 7 to 11 cycles. In TCRdb, the 5' RACE reads were re-called with MiXCR into one record per CDR3 protein. Of about 670,000 distinct CDR3 sequences listed, under 65% are singletons. The sample was blood. These receptors came from a woman aged 80 or over in good health.

This clonotype occurred many times. The chain links TRBV6-6 to TRBJ2-7, with 7 positions matching TRBD1. The CDR3 totals 13 residues. The junction had 8 bases not matched to a gene; V was cut back by 7 bases and J by 5 bases. From germline, CDR1 is MNHNY and CDR2 SVGAGI (reference sequence). The CDR3 sequence is CASTAGQVNEQYF. The CDR3 region has the DNA TGTGCCAGCACGGCTGGACAGGTAAACGAGCAGTACTTC.

This clonotype was seen ten or more times. The chain couples TRBV20-1 to TRBJ1-4, with TRBD1 as a possible D gene (6 bases). Germline assignment: CDR1 DFQATT and CDR2 SNEGSKA (reference sequence). The CDR3 contains 14 residues. The V end was cut by 4 bases, the J end by 5 bases, with 14 bases between. The CDR3 DNA follows: TGCAGTGCTACCCCGGACAGTCGGAATGAAAAACTGTTTTTT. Protein: CSATPDSRNEKLFF.

The chain combines TRBV27 with TRBJ1-1; D remains unclear. The CDR3 covers 13 residues. With 6 bases removed from V and 2 bases from J, the gap between germline ends came to 10 bases. From germline, CDR1 is MNHEY and CDR2 SMNVEV (reference sequence). CDR3 in DNA: TGTGCCAGCAGACTTCAACTAAACACTGAAGCTTTCTTT. Protein: CASRLQLNTEAFF.

About this clonotype: A much larger clone sits a single nucleotide away, making a read error possible. This rearrangement joins TRBV20-1 to TRBJ2-7; D uncertain. CDR1 DFQATT and CDR2 SNEGSKA come from the germline V gene (reference sequence). Trimming stripped 3 bases from V and 4 bases from J, with 16 bases between. The CDR3 totals 14 residues. As DNA, the CDR3 is TGCAGTGCTAGGAGCAGCCAGCGATCTTACGAGCAGTACTTC. This gives the protein CSARSSQRSYEQYF.

V gene TRBV6-5 combines with J gene TRBJ2-3; either TRBD1 or TRBD2 may supply D (7 bases each). CDR1 MNHEY and CDR2 SVGAGI come from the germline V gene. The V end lost 8 bases, the J end lost 6 bases, and 12 bases lay between the germline ends. The CDR3 is 12 amino acids. The CDR3 coding sequence is TGTGCCAGCTGGGAGGGGGCCGATACGCAGTATTTT. As protein: CASWEGADTQYF.

The chain links TRBV28 to TRBJ1-1; no firm D call. The CDR3 spans 13 residues. V lost 6 bases to trimming and J lost 4 bases, with 12 bases between them. Germline CDR1 MDHEN, CDR2 SYDVKM. CDR3 loop: CASRGFRATEAFF. The CDR3, as DNA: TGTGCCAGCAGGGGCTTTAGAGCCACTGAAGCTTTCTTT.

V gene TRBV6-5 combines with J gene TRBJ1-1; D unresolved. The CDR3 has 13 amino acids. Germline loops: CDR1 MNHEY, CDR2 SVGAGI. V was clipped by 2 bases and J by 4 bases, with 8 bases between them. The CDR3 region is CASSYLGSTEAFF. The CDR3 DNA follows: TGTGCCAGCAGTTACCTTGGTTCCACTGAAGCTTTCTTT.

This chain uses TRBV5-1 with TRBJ2-1; 7 bases fit TRBD1. The CDR3 is 13 residues long. V gave up 3 bases and J gave up 6 bases; unmatched junction bases: 3. The V gene's germline CDR1 is SGHRS and CDR2 YFSETQ. CDR3 sequence: CASSWDRVNEQFF. The CDR3 DNA follows: TGCGCCAGCAGCTGGGACAGAGTCAATGAGCAGTTCTTC. The whole variable domain, remainder taken from reference TRBV5-1 and TRBJ2-1, is KAGVTQTPRYLIKTRGQQVTLSCSPISGHRSVSWYQQTPGQGLQFLFEYFSETQRNKGNFPGRFSGRQFSNSRSEMNVSTLELGDSALYLCASSWDRVNEQFFGPGTRLTVL.

The V gene is TRBV12-3 or TRBV12-4, the J gene TRBJ1-3; D gene unclear. Trimming left V 7 bases short and J 0 bases short, with 10 bases between. The CDR3 sequence is 14 residues long. As DNA, the CDR3 is TGTGCCAGCACCTTCGACACCTCTGGAAACACCATATATTTT. Protein sequence: CASTFDTSGNTIYF.

The chain employs TRBV20-1 and TRBJ2-4; 7 nucleotides agree with TRBD2. The CDR3 spans 15 residues. V lost 3 bases, J lost 8 bases, and 13 bases stayed unmatched. CDR1 and CDR2 from the germline V gene are DFQATT and SNEGSKA (reference sequence). CDR3 coding DNA: TGCAGTGCTAGCGGATCAGGACTCGGGGGGTACATTCAGTACTTC. Translating gives CSASGSGLGGYIQYF.